Following are 28 T cell receptor beta chains from one sample sequenced in a study of shared clonotypes between healthy human individuals. Sequencing used immunoSEQ multiplex PCR; TCRdb keeps in-frame clones, though not all of them. Found here are over 2 million clones, 90% to 95% of them singletons; the top ten hold about 0.13%. Source material: naive CD4+ T cells sorted from blood. The subset is: CD45RA+ positively selected. The receptors come from a man younger than 35 in good health.

The genes are TRBV6-5 and TRBJ1-1, with 8 nucleotides matching TRBD1. Unmatched junction bases numbered 9, after V lost 5 bases and J lost 7 bases. Germline CDR1 and CDR2: MNHEY and SVGAGI. The CDR3 totals 14 residues. The DNA for the CDR3 is TGTGCCAGCAGTCTGGGACAGGACATCAGTGAAGCTTTCTTT. It yields the protein CASSLGQDISEAFF.

This clone was seen once. The chain couples TRBV6-5 to TRBJ2-1; D perhaps matches TRBD1 (6 bases). Germline V lookup: CDR1 MNHEY, CDR2 SVGAGI. This CDR3 is built from 15 residues. The V and J ends lost 2 bases and 6 bases respectively, with 14 bases between them. CDR3 sequence (DNA): TGTGCCAGCAGTTACGGGCAGGGGAAGGTCAATGAGCAGTTCTTC. Protein product: CASSYGQGKVNEQFF.

The rearrangement uses TRBV10-2 and TRBJ1-6; TRBD1 aligns across 10 bases. With V trimmed by 0 bases and J by 3 bases, 5 bases remained unmatched. CDR3 size: 18 residues. Looked up from germline, CDR1 is WSHSY and CDR2 is SAAADI. Here the CDR3 reads CASSESSGTGVYNSPLHF. DNA of the CDR3: TGCGCCAGCAGTGAGTCTTCAGGGACAGGGGTCTATAATTCACCCCTCCACTTT.

The chain employs TRBV9 and TRBJ2-3, with D possibly matching TRBD1 (7 bases). Germline V gene sequence: CDR1 SGDLS, CDR2 YYNGEE. CDR3 length: 15 amino acids. V dropped 3 bases and J dropped 3 bases, with 14 bases sitting between them. Here the CDR3 DNA reads TGTGCCAGCAGCGCGGGGGACAGATGGACAGATACGCAGTATTTT. Its protein product is CASSAGDRWTDTQYF.

The rearrangement joins TRBV7-2 to TRBJ2-1, with D possibly TRBD2 on 6 matching bases. With 3 bases removed from V and 2 bases from J, the gap between germline ends came to 11 bases. This CDR3 comprises 15 residues. CDR1 is SGHTA, CDR2 FQGNSA, per germline. CDR3 DNA: TGTGCCAGCAGCTTGACGGGAGTGACCTACAATGAGCAGTTCTTC. It encodes CASSLTGVTYNEQFF.

The chain uses TRBV10-2 and TRBJ1-5; no reliable D call. Germline V gives CDR1 WSHSY, CDR2 SAAADI. This CDR3 has 14 residues. Trimming removed 7 bases at V and 0 bases at J, with 10 bases between. The CDR3 reads CASTPLNSNQPQHF. The CDR3 bases are TGCGCCAGCACCCCCTTAAATAGCAATCAGCCCCAGCATTTT.

The CDR3 sequence is CASSLVAGVHTGELFF. The DNA for the CDR3 is TGTGCCAGCAGCCTCGTAGCGGGGGTTCACACCGGGGAGCTGTTTTTT. The gene calls are TRBV11-2 and TRBJ2-2, with TRBD2 identical over 9 bases. The V gene's germline CDR1 is SGHAT and CDR2 FQNNGV. After removal of 5 bases from V and 3 bases from J, the junction contained 7 bases not matched to a gene. The length of the CDR3 is 16 residues.

The chain carries TRBV19 and TRBJ1-6, with D uncertain. Germline lookup yields CDR1 LNHDA and CDR2 SQIVND (reference sequence). The CDR3 extends over 14 amino acids. The germline V and J ends were trimmed by 3 bases and 7 bases, with 10 bases remaining between them. The CDR3 bases are TGTGCCAGTAGTATCCCACCACCGAATTCACCCCTCCACTTT. This translates into CASSIPPPNSPLHF.

The genes are TRBV5-1 and TRBJ2-1; 14 nucleotides line up with TRBD2. This CDR3 is built from 17 residues. Trimming took 4 bases from V and 0 from J; bases not matched to a gene: 3. Germline values: CDR1 SGHRS, CDR2 YFSETQ. CDR3 loop: CASSGTSGGSSYNEQFF. The CDR3 DNA sequence: TGCGCCAGCAGCGGGACTAGCGGGGGAAGCTCCTACAATGAGCAGTTCTTC.

The chain uses TRBV11-2 and TRBJ2-2; TRBD1 aligns across 7 bases. The trim removed 6 bases at V and 4 bases at J, leaving 5 bases unmatched. Germline V lookup: CDR1 SGHAT, CDR2 FQNNGV. The CDR3 spans 14 residues. The CDR3 protein is CASRPPGGTGELFF. CDR3 sequence (DNA): TGTGCCAGCAGACCCCCAGGGGGCACCGGGGAGCTGTTTTTT.

This chain links TRBV12-5 with TRBJ1-2; no reliable D call. Germline CDR1 reads LGHNT; CDR2 reads FRNRAP. The CDR3 spans 19 residues. V lost 2 bases to trimming and J lost 3 bases, with 25 bases between them. The DNA of the CDR3 is TGTGCTAGTGGTTTGCCCCGTTCGATAAAGAAAGGAACCCACTATGGCTACACCTTC. Its translation is CASGLPRSIKKGTHYGYTF.

The chain uses TRBV5-4 and TRBJ2-7; the match to TRBD2 covers 7 bases. Germline V gene sequence: CDR1 SGHNT, CDR2 YYREEE (reference sequence). Unmatched junction bases numbered 7, after V lost 0 bases and J lost 7 bases. The CDR3 runs to 14 residues. As DNA, the CDR3 is TGTGCCAGCAGCTTGGGCATTGAGGGAGGGGAGCAGTACTTC. This encodes CASSLGIEGGEQYF.

The gene calls are TRBV6-1 and TRBJ2-1; the D is unclear. CDR3 length: 12 amino acids. V lost 1 base, J lost 15 bases, and 13 bases lay in between. Germline-derived CDR1 and CDR2 are MNHNS and SASEGT. In nucleotides, the CDR3 is TGTGCCAGCAGTGAAGAGTCCATAGTCCGGTTCTTC. It is translated as CASSEESIVRFF.

The chain links TRBV11-2 to TRBJ2-5; TRBD2 matches at 10 bases. The germline V gene has CDR1 SGHAT and CDR2 FQNNGV. The ends lost 1 base at V and 5 bases at J; junction bases unmatched: 4. The CDR3 covers 15 residues. The CDR3 here is CASSLGLAGAETQYF. CDR3 nucleotide sequence: TGTGCCAGCAGCTTAGGGCTAGCGGGAGCTGAGACCCAGTACTTC.

The CDR3 region is CASSPMGQGNTGELFF. The CDR3 DNA sequence: TGTGCCAGCAGCCCCATGGGGCAGGGGAACACCGGGGAGCTGTTTTTT. The chain links TRBV11-2 to TRBJ2-2, with a tentative D call TRBD1 (5 bases). V lost 5 bases to trimming and J lost 1 base, with 14 bases between them. This CDR3 spans 16 amino acids. Germline CDR1 and CDR2: SGHAT and FQNNGV. The variable domain in full, with the rest retrieved from reference TRBV11-2 and TRBJ2-2, is EAGVAQSPRYKIIEKRQSVAFWCNPISGHATLYWYQQILGQGPKLLIQFQNNGVVDDSQLPKDRFSAERLKGVDSTLKIQPAKLEDSAVYLCASSPMGQGNTGELFFGEGSRLTVL.

About this clone itself: One junction end disagrees with the germline gene, perhaps due to a read error. This chain uses TRBV7-7 with TRBJ1-3; perhaps TRBD1 as D (6 bases). The CDR3 runs to 14 residues. The germline CDR1 and CDR2 sequences are SSHAT and FNYEAQ (reference sequence). CDR3 bases: TGTGCTAGCAGCAAGGACAGAGAAGGAAACACCATATATTTT. Translated, it gives CASSKDREGNTIYF.

The chain has TRBV7-9 and TRBJ2-7; D might be TRBD1 or TRBD2, each matching 6 bases. In germline, CDR1 is SEHNR, CDR2 FQNEAQ (reference sequence). The V and J ends lost 3 bases and 1 base respectively, with 13 bases between them. This CDR3 is built from 15 residues. CDR3 sequence reads: CASSFQGGLSYEQYF. CDR3 coding DNA: TGTGCCAGCAGCTTCCAAGGGGGGCTTTCCTACGAGCAGTACTTC.

The V call is TRBV28, the J call TRBJ2-1; maybe TRBD1 (5 bases). CDR1 is MDHEN, CDR2 SYDVKM, per germline. The CDR3 consists of 15 residues. V lost 3 bases and J lost 12, with 21 bases in between. CDR3 protein: CASSFRPGMGRGQFF. The CDR3, as DNA: TGTGCCAGCAGTTTTCGCCCAGGAATGGGTAGGGGGCAGTTCTTC.

The chain recombines TRBV21-1 with TRBJ1-2; the table's D call TRBD1 went unverified against the DNA. TRBV21-1 constitutes a pseudogene. The length of the CDR3 is 13 residues. The CDR3 DNA is TGTGCCAGCTGGGCAGGGGCTAACTATGGCTACACCTTC. Its protein product is CASWAGANYGYTF.

This rearrangement joins TRBV6-1 to TRBJ1-1, with D possibly matching TRBD1 (5 bases). The CDR3 totals 14 residues. CDR1 and CDR2 from the germline V gene are MNHNS and SASEGT. V was cut by 5 bases and J by 0 bases, with 10 bases left in between. The CDR3 coding sequence is TGTGCCAGCAGTATGGGGCCCTTGAACACTGAAGCTTTCTTT. The encoded protein is CASSMGPLNTEAFF.

This chain joins TRBV7-2 and TRBJ1-5; 8 bases are shared with TRBD1. Germline trimming cut 3 bases from V and 11 bases from J; bases unmatched to any gene: 12. The CDR3 is 15 residues long. Looked up from germline, CDR1 is SGHTA and CDR2 is FQGNSA. CDR3 DNA: TGTGCCAGCAGCTTCACCGGGACAGGCTCCTCGGCCCAGCATTTT. Residues: CASSFTGTGSSAQHF. The full variable domain, with the rest looked up from reference TRBV7-2 and TRBJ1-5, is GAGVSQSPSNKVTEKGKDVELRCDPISGHTALYWYRQSLGQGLEFLIYFQGNSAPDKSGLPSDRFSAERTGGSVSTLTIQRTQQEDSAVYLCASSFTGTGSSAQHFGDGTRLSIL.

This clone is a singleton in its sample. The V gene is TRBV4-1, the J gene TRBJ1-1; tentative D call: TRBD1 (5 bases). Trimming cost V 3 bases and J 0 bases, with 8 bases left between them. The germline V gene encodes CDR1 MGHRA and CDR2 YSYEKL. This CDR3 is 14 amino acids long. CDR3 sequence: CASSHSGLNTEAFF. The CDR3 DNA reads as TGCGCCAGCAGCCATTCAGGGCTGAACACTGAAGCTTTCTTT.

The chain recombines TRBV30 with TRBJ2-3; D remains unclear. The V gene's germline CDR1 is GTSNPN and CDR2 SVGIG (reference sequence). The CDR3 is 14 amino acids. V dropped 1 base and J dropped 4 bases, with 12 bases sitting between them. CDR3 sequence reads: CAWSAMTLSDTQYF. The CDR3 DNA is TGTGCCTGGAGTGCGATGACTCTTTCAGATACGCAGTATTTT.

The chain recombines TRBV14 with TRBJ2-3, with D perhaps matching TRBD2 (6 bases). The CDR3 is 21 amino acids. Germline lookup yields CDR1 SGHDN and CDR2 FVKESK. V shed 4 bases and J shed 0 bases, with 29 bases lying between them. The CDR3 loop is CASSLTFPGGTVRGSTDTQYF. The CDR3 DNA is TGTGCCAGCAGCCTAACCTTTCCCGGAGGGACGGTACGGGGAAGCACAGATACGCAGTATTTT.

The chain recombines TRBV11-2 with TRBJ1-2, with TRBD1 matching over 10 bases. Unmatched junction bases numbered 3, after V lost 6 bases and J lost 5 bases. Germline V CDR1 and CDR2: SGHAT, FQNNGV. The CDR3 is made up of 13 amino acids. The CDR3 here is CASRPGQGYGYTF. The CDR3 DNA follows: TGTGCCAGCAGGCCGGGACAGGGGTATGGCTACACCTTC.

The J gene is TRBJ1-4, the V gene TRBV28; 8 nucleotides align to TRBD1. Trimming took 1 base from V and 6 from J; bases not matched to a gene: 4. Per germline, CDR1 MDHEN and CDR2 SYDVKM. This CDR3 comprises 15 residues. CDR3 sequence reads: CASSLSGGVYEKLFF. The DNA for the CDR3 is TGTGCCAGCAGTTTATCAGGGGGCGTCTATGAAAAACTGTTTTTT. Full variable domain (remainder filled in from reference TRBV28 and TRBJ1-4): DVKVTQSSRYLVKRTGEKVFLECVQDMDHENMFWYRQDPGLGLRLIYFSYDVKMKEKGDIPEGYSVSREKKERFSLILESASTNQTSMYLCASSLSGGVYEKLFFGSGTQLSVL.

Of note for this clone: The same CDR3 can be traced to other DNA sequences in this sample. CDR3 sequence reads: CASSPGQPQETQYF. The DNA of the CDR3 is TGCGCCAGCAGCCCGGGACAACCCCAGGAGACCCAGTACTTC. V usage is TRBV5-1 and J usage is TRBJ2-5, with D possibly matching TRBD1 (6 bases). Trimming took 4 bases from V and 5 from J, leaving 15 bases between them. CDR1 and CDR2 from the germline V gene are SGHRS and YFSETQ. This CDR3 spans 14 amino acids.

This clone was counted once. This sequence joins TRBV4-3 and TRBJ1-3; D is ambiguous. The germline V and J ends were trimmed by 3 bases and 1 base, with 10 bases remaining between them. The germline V gene has CDR1 LGHNA and CDR2 YSLEER. This CDR3 contains 15 residues. CDR3 sequence reads: CASSQRRPSGNTIYF. In DNA, the CDR3 is TGCGCCAGCAGCCAGAGGCGTCCATCTGGAAACACCATATATTTT.